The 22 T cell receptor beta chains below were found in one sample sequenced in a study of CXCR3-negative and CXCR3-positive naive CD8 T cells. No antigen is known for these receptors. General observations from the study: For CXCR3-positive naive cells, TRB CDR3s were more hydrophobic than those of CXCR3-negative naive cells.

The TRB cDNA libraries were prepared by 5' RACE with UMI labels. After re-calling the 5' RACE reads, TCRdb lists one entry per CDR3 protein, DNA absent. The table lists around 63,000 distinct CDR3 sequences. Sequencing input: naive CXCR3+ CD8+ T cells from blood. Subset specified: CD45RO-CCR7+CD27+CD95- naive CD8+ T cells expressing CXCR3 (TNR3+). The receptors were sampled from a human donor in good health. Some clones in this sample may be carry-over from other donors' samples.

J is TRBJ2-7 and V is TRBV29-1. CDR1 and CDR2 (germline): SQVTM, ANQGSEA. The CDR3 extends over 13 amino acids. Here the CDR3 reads CSVETGSSYEQYF.

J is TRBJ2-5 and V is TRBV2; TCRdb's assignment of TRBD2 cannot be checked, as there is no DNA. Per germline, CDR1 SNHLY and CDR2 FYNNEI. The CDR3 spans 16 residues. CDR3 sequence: CASSATGLAGAETQYF. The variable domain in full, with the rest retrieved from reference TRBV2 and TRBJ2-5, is EPEVTQTPSHQVTQMGQEVILRCVPISNHLYFYWYRQILGQKVEFLVSFYNNEISEKSEIFDDQFSVERPDGSNFTLKIRSTKLEDSAMYFCASSATGLAGAETQYFGPGTRLLVL.

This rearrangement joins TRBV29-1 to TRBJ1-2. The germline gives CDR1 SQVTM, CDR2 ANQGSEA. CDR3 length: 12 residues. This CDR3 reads CSVIREDYGYTF.

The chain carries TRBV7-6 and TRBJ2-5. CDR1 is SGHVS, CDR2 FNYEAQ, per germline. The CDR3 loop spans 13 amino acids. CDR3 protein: CASSVLEMETQYF.

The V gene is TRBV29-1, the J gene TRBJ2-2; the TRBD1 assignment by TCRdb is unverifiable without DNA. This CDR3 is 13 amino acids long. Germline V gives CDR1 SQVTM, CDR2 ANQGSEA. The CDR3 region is CSAWTENTGELFF.

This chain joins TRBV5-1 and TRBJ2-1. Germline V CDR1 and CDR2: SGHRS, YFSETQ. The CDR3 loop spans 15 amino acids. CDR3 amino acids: CASSLRVNLYNEQFF. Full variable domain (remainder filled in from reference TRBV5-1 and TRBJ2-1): KAGVTQTPRYLIKTRGQQVTLSCSPISGHRSVSWYQQTPGQGLQFLFEYFSETQRNKGNFPGRFSGRQFSNSRSEMNVSTLELGDSALYLCASSLRVNLYNEQFFGPGTRLTVL.

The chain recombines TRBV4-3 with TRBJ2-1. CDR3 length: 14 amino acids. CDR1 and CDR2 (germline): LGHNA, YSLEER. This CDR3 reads CASSQAGSSGEQFF.

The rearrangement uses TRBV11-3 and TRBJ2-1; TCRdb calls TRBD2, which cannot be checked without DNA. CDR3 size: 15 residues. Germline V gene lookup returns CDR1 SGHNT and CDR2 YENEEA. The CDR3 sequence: CASSSLAGGHNEQFF.

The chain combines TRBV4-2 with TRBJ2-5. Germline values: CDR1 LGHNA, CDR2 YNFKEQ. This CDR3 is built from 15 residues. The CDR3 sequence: CASSQDEADSETQYF.

The CDR3 is CASSLEPSGNEQFF. The rearrangement uses TRBV7-2 and TRBJ2-1; with no DNA, the TCRdb D assignment of TRBD2 cannot be verified. Germline lookup yields CDR1 SGHTA and CDR2 FQGNSA. The CDR3 contains 14 residues.

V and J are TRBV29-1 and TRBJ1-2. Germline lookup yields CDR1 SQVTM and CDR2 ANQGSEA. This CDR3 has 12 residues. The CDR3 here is CSVEGTDYGYTF.

CDR3 residues: CASSQTGEGEQYF. The chain employs TRBV7-3 and TRBJ2-7; TCRdb selects TRBD1, and the lack of DNA leaves this call unchecked. The CDR3 spans 13 residues. Germline CDR1 SGHTA, CDR2 FQGTGA.

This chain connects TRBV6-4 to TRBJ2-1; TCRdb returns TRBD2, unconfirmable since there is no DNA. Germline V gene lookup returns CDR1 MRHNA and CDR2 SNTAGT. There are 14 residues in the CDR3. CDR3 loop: CASSVSSGYNEQFF.

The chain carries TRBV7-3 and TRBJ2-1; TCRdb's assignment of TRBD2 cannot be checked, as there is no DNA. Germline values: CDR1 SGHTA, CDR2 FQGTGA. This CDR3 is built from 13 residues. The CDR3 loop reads CASTSGPLNEQFF.

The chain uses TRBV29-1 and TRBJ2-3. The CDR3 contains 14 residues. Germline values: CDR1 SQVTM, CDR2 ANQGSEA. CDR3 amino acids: CSIWIGPSTDTQYF.

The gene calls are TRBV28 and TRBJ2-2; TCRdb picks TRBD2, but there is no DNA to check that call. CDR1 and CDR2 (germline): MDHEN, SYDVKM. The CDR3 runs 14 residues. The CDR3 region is CASWGTSDPGELFF.

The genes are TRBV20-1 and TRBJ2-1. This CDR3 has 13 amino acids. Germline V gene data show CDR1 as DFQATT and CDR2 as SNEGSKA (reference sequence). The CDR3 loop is CSTIRSGDNEQFF.

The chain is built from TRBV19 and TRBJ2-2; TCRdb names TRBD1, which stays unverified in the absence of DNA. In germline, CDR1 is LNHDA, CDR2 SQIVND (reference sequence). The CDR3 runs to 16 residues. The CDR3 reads CASSIRGESNTGELFF.

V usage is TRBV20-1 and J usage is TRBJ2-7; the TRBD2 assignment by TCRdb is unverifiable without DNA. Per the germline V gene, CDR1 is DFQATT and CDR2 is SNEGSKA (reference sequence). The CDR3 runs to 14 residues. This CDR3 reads CSASPGVGAYEQYF.

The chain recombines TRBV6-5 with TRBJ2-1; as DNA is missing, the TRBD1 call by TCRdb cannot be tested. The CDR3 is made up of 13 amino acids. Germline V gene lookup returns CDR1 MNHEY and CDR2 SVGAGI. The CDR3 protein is CASSPGAPHEQFF.

CDR3: CASSFGSPYEQYF. The V gene is TRBV6-2 or TRBV6-3, the J gene TRBJ2-7. Germline V gene lookup returns CDR1 MNHEY and CDR2 SVGEGT. The CDR3 is 13 residues long.

The CDR3 loop reads CASTAGETQYF. The rearrangement joins TRBV6-6 to TRBJ2-5; TCRdb lists TRBD2, though no DNA is available to test this call. The CDR3 length is 11 residues. Germline loops: CDR1 MNHNY, CDR2 SVGAGI (reference sequence).